The 14 T cell receptor beta chains below were found in one sample sequenced in a study of CD8 T cells in Susac syndrome. About 0.45 to 1 ug RNA was reverse transcribed with random hexamers. MiXCR, run by TCRdb on the immunoSEQ multiplex PCR reads, gives a single entry per CDR3 protein. The repertoire consists of 200,000 to 250,000 distinct CDR3 sequences, with about 95% occurring once and the leading ten covering under 0.2%. The sequencing sample was made of CD4+ T cells from PBMCs. Receptors originate from a human donor with Susac syndrome.

This clonotype showed up just once. The J gene is TRBJ1-6, the V gene TRBV29-1, with D perhaps TRBD1 (5 bases). The V and J ends lost 4 bases and 10 bases respectively, with 17 bases between them. Germline-derived CDR1 and CDR2 are SQVTM and ANQGSEA. The CDR3 runs to 14 residues. CDR3 DNA sequence: TGCAGCGTTGGGGGGGGTCCCTCCGGGTCACCCCTCCACTTT. Translating gives CSVGGGPSGSPLHF.

The chain combines TRBV27 with TRBJ2-5; 10 bases fit TRBD1. The CDR3 is 14 residues long. Germline V gene sequence: CDR1 MNHEY, CDR2 SMNVEV (reference sequence). The V and J ends lost 4 bases and 7 bases, in that order; junction bases with no gene match: 6. CDR3 sequence: CASSSPDRGGTQYF. In nucleotides, the CDR3 is TGTGCCAGCAGTTCCCCGGACAGGGGGGGGACCCAGTACTTC.

The chain employs TRBV12-3 or TRBV12-4 and TRBJ2-2; 10 bases fit TRBD1. Germline trimming cut 8 bases from V and 3 bases from J; bases unmatched to any gene: 3. There are 14 residues in the CDR3. The CDR3 loop is CASGGTGDTGELFF. CDR3 in DNA: TGTGCCAGCGGGGGGACAGGGGACACCGGGGAGCTGTTTTTT.

The chain joins TRBV24-1 to TRBJ2-7, with 8 bases fitting TRBD1. CDR3 length: 14 amino acids. The junction had 4 bases not matched to a gene; V was cut back by 6 bases and J by 1 base. Germline V lookup: CDR1 KGHDR, CDR2 SFDVKD. DNA of the CDR3: TGTGCCACCAGTAACACAGGGGGGTCCTACGAGCAGTACTTC. Translating it yields CATSNTGGSYEQYF.

The chain joins TRBV9 to TRBJ2-1, with D unresolved. The CDR3 spans 15 residues. Germline assignment: CDR1 SGDLS and CDR2 YYNGEE. V lost 0 bases to trimming and J lost 2 bases, with 9 bases between them. As DNA, the CDR3 is TGTGCCAGCAGCGTAGAAGGGAATCCCTACAATGAGCAGTTCTTC. The encoded protein is CASSVEGNPYNEQFF.

V and J are TRBV9 and TRBJ1-1, with 8 bases lining up with TRBD1. V gave up 3 bases and J gave up 6 bases; unmatched junction bases: 4. Germline V gives CDR1 SGDLS, CDR2 YYNGEE. The length of the CDR3 is 13 residues. As DNA, the CDR3 is TGTGCCAGCAGCGCGGGACAGGTGGCTGAAGCTTTCTTT. The encoded protein is CASSAGQVAEAFF. Full variable domain (remainder filled in from reference TRBV9 and TRBJ1-1): DSGVTQTPKHLITATGQRVTLRCSPRSGDLSVYWYQQSLDQGLQFLIQYYNGEERAKGNILERFSAQQFPDLHSELNLSSLELGDSALYFCASSAGQVAEAFFGQGTRLTVV.

The V and J genes are TRBV20-1 and TRBJ2-3; maybe TRBD1 (5 bases). CDR1 and CDR2 (germline): DFQATT, SNEGSKA (reference sequence). The V gene lost 1 base and the J gene lost 1 base, with 6 bases spanning the gap. The CDR3 sequence is 13 residues long. CDR3 DNA: TGCAGTGCTAGAGTCAGGGGCACAGATACGCAGTATTTT. It is translated as CSARVRGTDTQYF.

The chain carries TRBV20-1 and TRBJ1-1; possibly TRBD1 for D (6 bases). The germline gives CDR1 DFQATT, CDR2 SNEGSKA (reference sequence). V gave up 4 bases and J gave up 0 bases, with 12 bases separating them. The length of the CDR3 is 14 residues. For the CDR3, the DNA is TGCAGTGCTACCGGGACATCCATGAACACTGAAGCTTTCTTT. It is translated as CSATGTSMNTEAFF.

This clonotype was seen once. The J gene is TRBJ1-2, the V gene TRBV20-1; D gene ambiguous. The CDR3 is 14 residues long. V was clipped by 0 bases and J by 4 bases, with 12 bases between them. Germline CDR1 is DFQATT and CDR2 is SNEGSKA (reference sequence). CDR3 sequence reads: CSARDVGSGYGYTF. The CDR3 nucleotides read TGCAGTGCTAGAGATGTGGGTTCGGGCTATGGCTACACCTTC.

This clonotype was picked up one time. The J gene is TRBJ1-1, the V gene TRBV20-1, with D maybe TRBD1 (6 bases). With 0 bases removed from V and 1 base from J, the gap between germline ends came to 12 bases. The CDR3 totals 15 residues. The germline CDR1 and CDR2 sequences are DFQATT and SNEGSKA (reference sequence). The CDR3 sequence: CSARDTGHQNTEAFF. The CDR3 DNA is TGCAGTGCTAGAGATACGGGACACCAGAACACTGAAGCTTTCTTT.

The rearrangement joins TRBV27 to TRBJ1-1, with a weak D call TRBD1 (5 bases). Trimming cost V 2 bases and J 4 bases, with 11 bases left between them. This CDR3 spans 14 amino acids. CDR1 and CDR2 from the germline V gene are MNHEY and SMNVEV (reference sequence). The CDR3 DNA is TGTGCCAGCAGTTTACGGGGCTTTGTCACTGAAGCTTTCTTT. It encodes CASSLRGFVTEAFF.

This CDR3 is CASSLNRQPNQPQHF. The CDR3 bases are TGTGCCAGCAGCTTAAACCGGCAGCCCAATCAGCCCCAGCATTTT. This chain links TRBV7-9 with TRBJ1-5; D gene unclear. The V end lost 2 bases, the J end lost 3 bases, and 11 bases lay between the germline ends. Germline V lookup: CDR1 SEHNR, CDR2 FQNEAQ (reference sequence). The CDR3 spans 15 residues.

In DNA form, the CDR3 reads TGTGCCAGCAGTTACTCGAGGGGGCTCAACGAGCAGTACTTC. Amino acid sequence: CASSYSRGLNEQYF. This rearrangement joins TRBV6-2 or TRBV6-3 to TRBJ2-7, with TRBD1 matching 7 bases. Losses at the gene ends were 0 bases for V and 5 bases for J; bases not matched to a gene: 4. The CDR3 spans 14 residues. CDR1 and CDR2 (germline): MNHEY, SVGEGT.

The chain couples TRBV2 to TRBJ2-7, with 9 bases lining up with TRBD1. Germline CDR1 SNHLY, CDR2 FYNNEI. V gave up 5 bases and J gave up 3 bases; unmatched junction bases: 5. There are 14 residues in the CDR3. The CDR3 is CASSISGQGYEQYF. The CDR3 nucleotides read TGTGCCAGCAGTATTTCGGGACAGGGCTACGAGCAGTACTTC.